This T cell receptor (beta chain) was recovered during a study of response to subunit inactivated influenza vaccine. The CDR3 length is 14 residues. CDR1 is LNHNV, CDR2 YYDKDF, per germline (reference sequence). V dropped 5 bases and J dropped 2; count of bases not matched to a gene: 6. MiXCR, run by TCRdb on the RT-PCR reads, gives a single entry per CDR3 protein. The sample carries some 520,000 distinct CDR3 sequences, 15% to 20% recorded once. Specimen: CD4+ T cells sorted from PBMCs, collected less than 30 months after vaccination. This sequence originates from a man between 50 and 70 years old who received an inactivated influenza vaccine. The chain combines TRBV15 with TRBJ2-7; TRBD1 matches at 7 bases. CDR3 amino acids: CATSGWDSPYEQYF. The CDR3, as DNA: TGTGCCACCAGCGGCTGGGACAGCCCCTACGAGCAGTACTTC.